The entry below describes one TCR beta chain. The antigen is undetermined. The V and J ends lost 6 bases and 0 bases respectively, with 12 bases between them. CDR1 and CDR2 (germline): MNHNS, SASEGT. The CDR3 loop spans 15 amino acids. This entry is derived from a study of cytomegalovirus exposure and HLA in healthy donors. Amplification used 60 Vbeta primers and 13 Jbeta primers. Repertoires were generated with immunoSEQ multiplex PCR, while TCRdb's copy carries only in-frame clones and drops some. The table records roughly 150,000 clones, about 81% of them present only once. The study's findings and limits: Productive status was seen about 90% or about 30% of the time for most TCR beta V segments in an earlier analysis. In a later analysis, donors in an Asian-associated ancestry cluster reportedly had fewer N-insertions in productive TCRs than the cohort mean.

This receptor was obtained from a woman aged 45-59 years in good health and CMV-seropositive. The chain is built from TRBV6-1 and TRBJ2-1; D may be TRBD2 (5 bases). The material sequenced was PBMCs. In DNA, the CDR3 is TGTGCCAGCAGGGAGCGGTATAGCTCCTACAATGAGCAGTTCTTC. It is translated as CASRERYSSYNEQFF.